The entry below describes one TCR beta chain. What it binds is unknown. The CDR3 contains 15 residues. The germline V gene has CDR1 SNHLY and CDR2 FYNNEI. The V gene end was trimmed by 3 bases and the J gene end by 7 bases; junction bases not matched to a gene: 7. The sample is drawn from a study of blood T cells in healthy people across ages. Primed by a sample-barcoded 5' primer and a J-beta primer mix, a second PCR proceeded for about 7 to 11 cycles. One entry per CDR3 protein results from TCRdb running MiXCR on the 5' RACE reads. This table has 2 million or so distinct CDR3 sequences, around half appearing once. Study observations and caveats: As age increased, TCR beta diversity per million T cells fell in a roughly linear fashion.

The sequencing sample was made of blood. The sequence derives from a woman aged 40 to 50 in good health. This chain uses TRBV2 with TRBJ1-2; 11 nucleotides agree with TRBD1. The CDR3 coding sequence is TGTGCCAGCAGTGAGGACGGACAGGGGGCGAGTGGCTACACCTTC. Translation: CASSEDGQGASGYTF.